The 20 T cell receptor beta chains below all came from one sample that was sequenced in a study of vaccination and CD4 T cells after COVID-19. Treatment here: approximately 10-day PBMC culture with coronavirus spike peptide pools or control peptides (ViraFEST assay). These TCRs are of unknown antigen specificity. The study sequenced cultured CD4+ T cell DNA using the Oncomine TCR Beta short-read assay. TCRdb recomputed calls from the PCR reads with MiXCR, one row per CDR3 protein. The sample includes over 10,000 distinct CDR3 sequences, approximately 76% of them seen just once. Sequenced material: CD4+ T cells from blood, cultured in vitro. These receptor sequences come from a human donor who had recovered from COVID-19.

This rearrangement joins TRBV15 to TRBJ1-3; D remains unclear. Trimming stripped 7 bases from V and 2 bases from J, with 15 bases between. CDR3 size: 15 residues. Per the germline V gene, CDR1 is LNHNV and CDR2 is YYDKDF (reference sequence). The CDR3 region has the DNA TGTGCCACCACCCAAGGACCCGAAACTGGAAACACCATATATTTT. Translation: CATTQGPETGNTIYF.

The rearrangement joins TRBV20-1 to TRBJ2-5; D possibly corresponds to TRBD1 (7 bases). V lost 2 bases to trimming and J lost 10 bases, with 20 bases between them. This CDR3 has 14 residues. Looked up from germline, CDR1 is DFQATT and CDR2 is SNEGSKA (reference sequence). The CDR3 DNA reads TGCAGTGCTAGAAATACGGGGGACAGTGGGCTCCAGTACTTC. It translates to CSARNTGDSGLQYF.

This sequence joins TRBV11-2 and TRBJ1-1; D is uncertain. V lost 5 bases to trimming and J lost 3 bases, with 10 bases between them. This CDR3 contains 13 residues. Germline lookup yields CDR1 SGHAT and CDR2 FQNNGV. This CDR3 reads CASSEDRDTEAFF. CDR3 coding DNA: TGTGCCAGCAGCGAGGACCGGGACACTGAAGCTTTCTTT.

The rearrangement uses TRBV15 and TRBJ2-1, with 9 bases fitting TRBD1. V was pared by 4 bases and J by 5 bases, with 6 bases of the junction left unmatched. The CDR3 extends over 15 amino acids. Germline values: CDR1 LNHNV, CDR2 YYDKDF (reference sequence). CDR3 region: CATSTRDRVNNEQFF. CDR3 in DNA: TGTGCCACCAGCACCCGGGACAGGGTTAACAATGAGCAGTTCTTC.

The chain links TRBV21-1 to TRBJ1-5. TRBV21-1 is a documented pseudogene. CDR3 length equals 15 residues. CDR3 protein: CASSKTEASDQPQHF. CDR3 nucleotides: TGTGCCAGCAGCAAAACCGAGGCCAGCGATCAGCCCCAGCATTTT.

The CDR3 sequence: CASNDPRPLRGEQFF. DNA of the CDR3: TGTGCCAGCAACGACCCGAGACCACTCCGCGGGGAGCAGTTCTTC. The chain has TRBV6-2 or TRBV6-3 and TRBJ2-1; D possibly corresponds to TRBD2 (5 bases). Germline loops: CDR1 MNHEY, CDR2 SVGEGT. The CDR3 length is 15 residues. V was shortened by 7 bases and J by 10 bases, with 23 bases between the two germline ends.

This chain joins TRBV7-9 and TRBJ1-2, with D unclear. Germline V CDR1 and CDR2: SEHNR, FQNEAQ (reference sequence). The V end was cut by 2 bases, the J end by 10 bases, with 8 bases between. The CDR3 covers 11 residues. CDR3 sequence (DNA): TGTGCCAGCAGCTTAATATTGGACTACACCTTC. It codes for CASSLILDYTF.

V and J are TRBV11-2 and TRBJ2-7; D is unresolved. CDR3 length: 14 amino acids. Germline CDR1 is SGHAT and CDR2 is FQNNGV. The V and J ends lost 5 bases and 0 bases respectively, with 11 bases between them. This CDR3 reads CASSPIFSSYEQYF. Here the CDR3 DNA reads TGTGCCAGCAGCCCTATCTTCTCCTCCTACGAGCAGTACTTC.

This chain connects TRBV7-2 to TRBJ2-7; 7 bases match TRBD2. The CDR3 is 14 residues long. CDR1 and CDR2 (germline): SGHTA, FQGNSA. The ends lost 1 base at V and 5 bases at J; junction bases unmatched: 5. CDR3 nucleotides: TGTGCCAGCAGCTTAGAGTACGGGAGGAACGAGCAGTACTTC. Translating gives CASSLEYGRNEQYF. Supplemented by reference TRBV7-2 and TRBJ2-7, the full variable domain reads GAGVSQSPSNKVTEKGKDVELRCDPISGHTALYWYRQSLGQGLEFLIYFQGNSAPDKSGLPSDRFSAERTGGSVSTLTIQRTQQEDSAVYLCASSLEYGRNEQYFGPGTRLTVT.

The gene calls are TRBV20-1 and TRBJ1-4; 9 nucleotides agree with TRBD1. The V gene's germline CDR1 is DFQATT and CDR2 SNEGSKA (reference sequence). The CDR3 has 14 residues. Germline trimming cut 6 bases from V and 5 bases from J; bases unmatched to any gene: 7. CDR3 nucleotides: TGCAGTGCCGGGAGGGGGACAGGGAATGAAAAACTGTTTTTT. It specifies CSAGRGTGNEKLFF.

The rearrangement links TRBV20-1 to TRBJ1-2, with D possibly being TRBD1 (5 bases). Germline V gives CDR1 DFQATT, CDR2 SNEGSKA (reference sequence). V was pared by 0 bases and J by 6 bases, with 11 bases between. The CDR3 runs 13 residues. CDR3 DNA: TGCAGTGCTAGAGATCCTGGACACGATGGCTACACCTTC. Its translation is CSARDPGHDGYTF.

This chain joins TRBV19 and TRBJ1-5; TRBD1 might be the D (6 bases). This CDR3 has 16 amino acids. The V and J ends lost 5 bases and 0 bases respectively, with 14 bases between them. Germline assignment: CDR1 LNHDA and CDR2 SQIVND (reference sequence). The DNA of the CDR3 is TGTGCCAGTAGTCCCCGGACAGCTTATAGCAATCAGCCCCAGCATTTT. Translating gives CASSPRTAYSNQPQHF.

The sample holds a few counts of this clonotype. The CDR3 protein is CASSLTLAGGREQYF. In DNA, the CDR3 is TGTGCCAGCAGTTTAACCCTAGCGGGAGGGCGAGAGCAGTACTTC. V usage is TRBV28 and J usage is TRBJ2-7; 12 bases align to TRBD2. V lost 2 bases to trimming and J lost 7 bases; unmatched junction nucleotides: 6. Per germline, CDR1 MDHEN and CDR2 SYDVKM. The CDR3 has 15 amino acids.

The CDR3 DNA follows: TGCGCCAGCAGTGGGGACACGGGATTGGAGACTGAAGCTTTCTTT. Translating gives CASSGDTGLETEAFF. The genes are TRBV10-1 and TRBJ1-1; maybe TRBD1 (6 bases). Germline CDR1 is WNHNN and CDR2 is SYGVQD (reference sequence). This CDR3 is 15 amino acids long. V lost 4 bases and J 5 bases, leaving 17 bases between the germline ends.

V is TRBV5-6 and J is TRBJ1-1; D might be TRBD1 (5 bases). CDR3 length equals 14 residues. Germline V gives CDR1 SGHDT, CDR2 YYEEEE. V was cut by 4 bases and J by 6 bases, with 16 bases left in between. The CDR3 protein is CASSPVPVGPEAFF. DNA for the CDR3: TGTGCCAGCAGCCCCGTCCCAGTGGGGCCTGAAGCTTTCTTT.

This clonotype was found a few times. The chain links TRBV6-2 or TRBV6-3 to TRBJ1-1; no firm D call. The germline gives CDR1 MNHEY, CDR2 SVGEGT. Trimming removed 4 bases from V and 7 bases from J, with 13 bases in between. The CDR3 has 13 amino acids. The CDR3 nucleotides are TGTGCCAGCAGTTTCGGGCAGTATAGTGAAGCTTTCTTT. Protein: CASSFGQYSEAFF.

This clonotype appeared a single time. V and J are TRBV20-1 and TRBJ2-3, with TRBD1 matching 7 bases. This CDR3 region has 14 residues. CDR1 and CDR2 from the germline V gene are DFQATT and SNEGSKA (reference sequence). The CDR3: CSVRQGVLTDTQYF. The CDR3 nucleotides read TGCAGCGTTCGACAGGGCGTTCTCACAGATACGCAGTATTTT.

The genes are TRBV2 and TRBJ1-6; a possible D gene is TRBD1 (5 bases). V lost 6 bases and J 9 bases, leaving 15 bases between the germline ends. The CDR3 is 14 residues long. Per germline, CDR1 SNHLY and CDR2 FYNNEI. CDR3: CASRIGREVSPLHF. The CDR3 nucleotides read TGTGCCAGCAGAATAGGCAGGGAGGTTTCACCCCTCCACTTT. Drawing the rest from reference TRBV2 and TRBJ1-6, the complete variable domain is EPEVTQTPSHQVTQMGQEVILRCVPISNHLYFYWYRQILGQKVEFLVSFYNNEISEKSEIFDDQFSVERPDGSNFTLKIRSTKLEDSAMYFCASRIGREVSPLHFGNGTRLTVT.

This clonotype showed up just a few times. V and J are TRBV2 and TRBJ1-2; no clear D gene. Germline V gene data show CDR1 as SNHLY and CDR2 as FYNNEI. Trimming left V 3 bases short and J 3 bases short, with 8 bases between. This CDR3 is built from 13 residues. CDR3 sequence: CASSEREDYGYTF. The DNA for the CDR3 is TGTGCCAGCAGTGAGCGGGAGGACTATGGCTACACCTTC. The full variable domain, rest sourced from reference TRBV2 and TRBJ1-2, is EPEVTQTPSHQVTQMGQEVILRCVPISNHLYFYWYRQILGQKVEFLVSFYNNEISEKSEIFDDQFSVERPDGSNFTLKIRSTKLEDSAMYFCASSEREDYGYTFGSGTRLTVV.

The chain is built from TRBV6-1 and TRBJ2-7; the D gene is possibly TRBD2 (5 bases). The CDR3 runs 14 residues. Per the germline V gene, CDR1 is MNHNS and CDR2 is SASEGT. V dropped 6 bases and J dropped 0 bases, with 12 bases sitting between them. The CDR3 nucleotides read TGTGCCAGCAGCAAGGACTTTATCTCCTACGAGCAGTACTTC. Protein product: CASSKDFISYEQYF.